These T cell receptor beta chains were read from a single sample in a study of blood T cell repertoires in COVID-19. Assay used: immunoSEQ multiplex PCR; TCRdb lists only in-frame clones, some missing. The repertoire holds about 50,000 clones, with over 75% as singletons. Sequencing used peripheral blood. The receptors come from a human donor with active COVID-19. The donor label of this sample is uncertain. The CDR3 runs from the conserved cysteine through the conserved F or W. D genes are given only for firm matches.

>16|TRBV6-6|TRBJ2-7|TRBD1
TGTGCCAGCAGTTACATACCTAGGGACAGGGGCTACGAGCAGTACTTC
CASSYIPRDRGYEQYF
>15|TRBV5-1|TRBJ2-5|NA
TGCGCCAGCAGCCGACGGACAGGGAGGGAAGAGACCCAGTACTTC
CASSRRTGREETQYF
>12|TRBV2|TRBJ2-1|TRBD1
TGTGCCAGCGGACAGGGGGCGAATGAGCAGTTCTTC
CASGQGANEQFF
>13|TRBV7-2|TRBJ1-2|TRBD1
TGTGCCAGCAGCCTAGGGACAGGGGGTGGCTACACCTTC
CASSLGTGGGYTF
>12|TRBV6-6|TRBJ2-3|NA
TGTGCCAGCAGGGGGACTCCAGATACGCAGTATTTT
CASRGTPDTQYF
>14|TRBV7-2|TRBJ1-2|TRBD1
TGTGCCAGCAGACCCGGTAGACAGGGCGGTGGCTACACCTTC
CASRPGRQGGGYTF
>12|TRBV7-3|TRBJ2-5|NA
TGTGCCAGCAGTCACCGAGGGGGGACCCAGTACTTC
CASSHRGGTQYF
>16|TRBV18|TRBJ2-2|TRBD2
TGTGCCAGCTCACCATCGGCGGGAGGGAACACCGGGGAGCTGTTTTTT
CASSPSAGGNTGELFF
>19|TRBV28|TRBJ1-2|NA
TGTGCCAGTTCCCTCCTGGGGGGTTTATTTCTTTTTGGTAACTATGGCTACACCTTC
CASSLLGGLFLFGNYGYTF
>16|TRBV5-6|TRBJ1-6|NA
TGTGCCAGCAGTTCCCTAGGGGTCTCCTATAATTCACCCCTCCACTTT
CASSSLGVSYNSPLHF
>19|TRBV28|TRBJ2-1|NA
TGTGCCAGCAGACGGGTTGAAAATGTTACGGTGGGGCGGTGGTATGAGCAGTTCTTC
CASRRVENVTVGRWYEQFF
>14|TRBV7-9|TRBJ1-1|NA
TGTGCCAGCAGCCCCCAAGGGGGATCCACTGAAGCTTTCTTT
CASSPQGGSTEAFF
>17|TRBV5-4|TRBJ2-2|TRBD2
TGTGCCAGCAGCTTGGGTTCGGGGGGGCCCCACACCGGGGAGCTGTTTTTT
CASSLGSGGPHTGELFF